These T cell receptor beta chains were read from a single sample in a study of regulatory T cells in long-lasting Graves disease. MiXCR was run by TCRdb on the multiplex PCR reads, yielding one entry per CDR3 protein. This table has approximately 380,000 distinct CDR3 sequences, 20% to 25% appearing once. The material sequenced was peripheral blood mononuclear cells (PBMCs), taken when the disease was refractory, from a patient treated with antithyroid drugs. These receptor sequences come from a female donor with Graves disease. CDR3s leave out the opening cysteine and the closing phenylalanine or tryptophan.

V: TRBV6-1; J: TRBJ1-2; CDR3: ASNSNYGYT
V: TRBV7-8; J: TRBJ2-7; CDR3: ASSPGRSGYEQY
V: TRBV7-2; J: TRBJ2-5; CDR3: ASSLARLAGVETQY
V: TRBV5-4; J: TRBJ2-7; CDR3: ASSVTGGREQY
V: TRBV27; J: TRBJ1-6; CDR3: ASSPEGNSPLH
V: TRBV3-1; J: TRBJ1-1; CDR3: ASSQTVDRGAF
V: TRBV7-2; J: TRBJ2-5; CDR3: ASSSELAGDPD
V: TRBV7-2; J: TRBJ2-2; CDR3: ASSLGAQIATGELF
V: TRBV19; J: TRBJ1-2; CDR3: ASFVKEHYGYT
V: TRBV7-9; J: TRBJ2-7; CDR3: ASSTRAGGSYEQY
V: TRBV2; J: TRBJ1-2; CDR3: ASRPTSGGAGYT
V: TRBV3-1; J: TRBJ1-5; CDR3: ASSLTSSNQPQH
V: TRBV11-2; J: TRBJ1-2; CDR3: ASSIEPVGGYT
V: TRBV2; J: TRBJ1-5; CDR3: ASSVLYSNQPQH
V: TRBV10-3; J: TRBJ1-2; CDR3: AISEHTENHGYT
V: TRBV11-2; J: TRBJ2-5; CDR3: ASSLLWETQY